The 16 T cell receptor beta chains listed next were all sequenced from one sample in a study of OX40 agonist ivuxolimab in advanced cancers. The assay was immunoSEQ multiplex PCR, and TCRdb's table has in-frame clones only and misses some. Here the sample spans 99,000 or so clones, 70% to 85% being singletons. Sample: CD4+ or CD8+ T cells sorted from blood, taken in a trial of the OX40 agonist ivuxolimab. These receptors originate from an adult with an advanced solid tumor such as melanoma, head and neck, liver or kidney cancer.

The rearrangement links TRBV2 to TRBJ2-2; D ambiguous. The CDR3 extends over 11 amino acids. Germline V gives CDR1 SNHLY, CDR2 FYNNEI. V was cut by 5 bases and J by 6 bases, with 4 bases left in between. Written as DNA, the CDR3 is TGTGCCAGCAGTCACTCCGGGGAGCTGTTTTTT. Protein sequence: CASSHSGELFF. The whole variable domain, remainder taken from reference TRBV2 and TRBJ2-2, is EPEVTQTPSHQVTQMGQEVILRCVPISNHLYFYWYRQILGQKVEFLVSFYNNEISEKSEIFDDQFSVERPDGSNFTLKIRSTKLEDSAMYFCASSHSGELFFGEGSRLTVL.

The rearrangement links TRBV6-4 to TRBJ2-1, with TRBD2 matching over 7 bases. Trimming took 2 bases from V and 6 from J; bases not matched to a gene: 7. Germline CDR1 and CDR2: MRHNA and SNTAGT. The CDR3 covers 15 residues. This chain's CDR3 is CASSDGAGARNEQFF. The CDR3 DNA reads as TGTGCCAGCAGTGACGGTGCGGGAGCTCGCAATGAGCAGTTCTTC.

V usage is TRBV27 and J usage is TRBJ2-6, with TRBD1 identical over 11 bases. Looked up from germline, CDR1 is MNHEY and CDR2 is SMNVEV (reference sequence). V lost 5 bases and J lost 4; bases outside the gene matches: 10. The CDR3 is 18 residues long. CDR3 sequence: CASSLWWDRGAGANVLTF. The CDR3 DNA follows: TGTGCCAGCAGTCTCTGGTGGGACAGGGGGGCAGGGGCCAACGTCCTGACTTTC. Full variable domain (missing parts from reference TRBV27 and TRBJ2-6): EAQVTQNPRYLITVTGKKLTVTCSQNMNHEYMSWYRQDPGLGLRQIYYSMNVEVTDKGDVPEGYKVSRKEKRNFPLILESPSPNQTSLYFCASSLWWDRGAGANVLTFGAGSRLTVL.

The rearrangement uses TRBV7-8 and TRBJ2-7; D gene unclear. V lost 2 bases to trimming and J lost 7 bases, with 9 bases between them. The length of the CDR3 is 12 residues. CDR1 SGHVS and CDR2 FQNEAQ come from the germline V gene. The CDR3: CASSLYGVEQYF. CDR3 nucleotides: TGTGCCAGCAGCTTATATGGCGTGGAGCAGTACTTC.

This clone was seen a single time. The chain employs TRBV4-3 and TRBJ2-6; 11 bases map to TRBD1. Trimming cost V 0 bases and J 1 base; bases outside gene matches: 8. CDR1 is LGHNA and CDR2 is YSLEER in the germline V gene. This CDR3 has 20 residues. In DNA, the CDR3 is TGCGCCAGCAGCCAAGAACCACCCGGGACAGGGGGGTCTGGGGCCAACGTCCTGACTTTC. It specifies CASSQEPPGTGGSGANVLTF.

This rearrangement joins TRBV13 to TRBJ1-2, with 9 nucleotides matching TRBD1. Germline V gene lookup returns CDR1 PRHDT and CDR2 FYEKMQ (reference sequence). The CDR3 covers 14 residues. Germline trimming cut 11 bases from V and 5 bases from J; bases unmatched to any gene: 12. CDR3 coding DNA: TGTGCCGGAGAACAACAGGGGGCCAGGTATGGCTACACCTTC. It codes for CAGEQQGARYGYTF.

This sequence joins TRBV6-6 and TRBJ2-2, with D uncertain. CDR1 and CDR2 from the germline V gene are MNHNY and SVGAGI (reference sequence). V dropped 6 bases and J dropped 6 bases, with 14 bases sitting between them. The CDR3 runs to 14 residues. CDR3 sequence reads: CASSPQPWAGELFF. The CDR3 coding sequence is TGTGCCAGCAGCCCCCAACCGTGGGCCGGGGAGCTGTTTTTT.

J is TRBJ1-2 and V is TRBV6-5; TRBD1 agrees at 9 bases. The length of the CDR3 is 12 residues. V was clipped by 8 bases and J by 8 bases; unmatched bases: 6. CDR1 and CDR2 from the germline V gene are MNHEY and SVGAGI. The CDR3 nucleotides read TGTGCCAGCTTGGGACAGGGATTCGGCTACACCTTC. Its protein is CASLGQGFGYTF.

This chain joins TRBV30 and TRBJ1-6; no reliable D call. Germline-derived CDR1 and CDR2 are GTSNPN and SVGIG (reference sequence). The length of the CDR3 is 14 residues. V lost 0 bases to trimming and J lost 11 bases, with 14 bases between them. CDR3 region: CAWSVVGKLTPLHF. The CDR3 DNA is TGTGCCTGGAGTGTAGTCGGGAAACTTACACCCCTCCACTTT.

The chain couples TRBV7-2 to TRBJ1-5; TRBD1 might be the D (5 bases). The CDR3 contains 14 residues. The germline gives CDR1 SGHTA, CDR2 FQGNSA. V gave up 5 bases and J gave up 0 bases, with 8 bases separating them. In DNA form, the CDR3 reads TGTGCCAGCAGCGAAGGGGATAGCAATCAGCCCCAGCATTTT. It translates to CASSEGDSNQPQHF. Based on the CDR3 plus reference TRBV7-2 and TRBJ1-5, the full variable domain is GAGVSQSPSNKVTEKGKDVELRCDPISGHTALYWYRQSLGQGLEFLIYFQGNSAPDKSGLPSDRFSAERTGGSVSTLTIQRTQQEDSAVYLCASSEGDSNQPQHFGDGTRLSIL.

The V call is TRBV14, the J call TRBJ2-2; 10 nucleotides line up with TRBD2. V trimming: 0 bases; J trimming: 3 bases; junction bases outside the gene matches: 7. The CDR3 totals 18 residues. Per the germline V gene, CDR1 is SGHDN and CDR2 is FVKESK. CDR3 protein: CASSQDPPLAGYTGELFF. The CDR3 DNA is TGTGCCAGCAGCCAAGATCCACCACTAGCGGGGTACACCGGGGAGCTGTTTTTT.

The table lists this clone with a count of one. This rearrangement joins TRBV10-3 to TRBJ2-5, with D possibly being TRBD1 (5 bases). The CDR3 loop spans 13 amino acids. Trimming left V 7 bases short and J 2 bases short, with 11 bases between. Germline-derived CDR1 and CDR2 are ENHRY and SYGVKD. CDR3 coding DNA: TGTGCCATCAATAGGGGCCTACAAGAGACCCAGTACTTC. Translating gives CAINRGLQETQYF.

This clone has just a few counts. The chain employs TRBV4-2 and TRBJ1-5, with D possibly being TRBD1 (6 bases). The germline gives CDR1 LGHNA, CDR2 YNFKEQ. The germline V and J ends were trimmed by 0 bases and 5 bases, with 11 bases remaining between them. CDR3 size: 15 residues. The CDR3, as DNA: TGTGCCAGCAGCCAAGAGGGGGCCTATGATCAGCCCCAGCATTTT. The encoded protein is CASSQEGAYDQPQHF.

Only a few counts were recorded for this clone. The gene calls are TRBV7-9 and TRBJ2-5; possibly TRBD1 for D (6 bases). The germline gives CDR1 SEHNR, CDR2 FQNEAQ (reference sequence). The CDR3 has 15 residues. Deletions cut 7 bases from V and 2 bases from J, with 17 bases between. CDR3 residues: CASTFSWTAQETQYF. In DNA, the CDR3 is TGTGCCAGCACCTTCTCGTGGACAGCGCAAGAGACCCAGTACTTC. The full variable domain, completed using reference TRBV7-9 and TRBJ2-5, is DTGVSQNPRHKITKRGQNVTFRCDPISEHNRLYWYRQTLGQGPEFLTYFQNEAQLEKSRLLSDRFSAERPKGSFSTLEIQRTEQGDSAMYLCASTFSWTAQETQYFGPGTRLLVL.

The chain combines TRBV18 with TRBJ2-3; D is undetermined. V was shortened by 5 bases and J by 6 bases, with 9 bases between the two germline ends. Germline CDR1 is KGHSH and CDR2 is LQKENI. The CDR3 runs to 12 residues. The CDR3 spells CASSKVRDTQYF. CDR3 DNA sequence: TGTGCCAGCTCAAAGGTGAGGGATACGCAGTATTTT. The variable domain in full, with the rest retrieved from reference TRBV18 and TRBJ2-3, is NAGVMQNPRHLVRRRGQEARLRCSPMKGHSHVYWYRQLPEEGLKFMVYLQKENIIDESGMPKERFSAEFPKEGPSILRIQQVVRGDSAAYFCASSKVRDTQYFGPGTRLTVL.

The rearrangement joins TRBV5-6 to TRBJ1-2; weak D call: TRBD1 (5 bases). This CDR3 contains 16 residues. The V gene's germline CDR1 is SGHDT and CDR2 YYEEEE. V was pared by 3 bases and J by 1 base, with 16 bases between. CDR3 DNA: TGTGCCAGCAGCTCGTGGGGGACGCCCGTTAACTATGGCTACACCTTC. This translates into CASSSWGTPVNYGYTF.